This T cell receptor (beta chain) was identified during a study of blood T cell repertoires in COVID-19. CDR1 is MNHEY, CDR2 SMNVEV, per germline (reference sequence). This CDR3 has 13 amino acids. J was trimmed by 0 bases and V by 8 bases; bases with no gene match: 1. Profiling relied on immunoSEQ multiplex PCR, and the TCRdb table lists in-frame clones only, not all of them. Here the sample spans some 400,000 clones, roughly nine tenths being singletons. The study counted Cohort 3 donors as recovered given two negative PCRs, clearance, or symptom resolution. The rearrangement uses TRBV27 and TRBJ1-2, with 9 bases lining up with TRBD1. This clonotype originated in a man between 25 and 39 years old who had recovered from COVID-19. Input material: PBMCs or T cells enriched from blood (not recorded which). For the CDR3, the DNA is TGTGCCAGCCGGACAGGGGCTAACTATGGCTACACCTTC. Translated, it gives CASRTGANYGYTF.